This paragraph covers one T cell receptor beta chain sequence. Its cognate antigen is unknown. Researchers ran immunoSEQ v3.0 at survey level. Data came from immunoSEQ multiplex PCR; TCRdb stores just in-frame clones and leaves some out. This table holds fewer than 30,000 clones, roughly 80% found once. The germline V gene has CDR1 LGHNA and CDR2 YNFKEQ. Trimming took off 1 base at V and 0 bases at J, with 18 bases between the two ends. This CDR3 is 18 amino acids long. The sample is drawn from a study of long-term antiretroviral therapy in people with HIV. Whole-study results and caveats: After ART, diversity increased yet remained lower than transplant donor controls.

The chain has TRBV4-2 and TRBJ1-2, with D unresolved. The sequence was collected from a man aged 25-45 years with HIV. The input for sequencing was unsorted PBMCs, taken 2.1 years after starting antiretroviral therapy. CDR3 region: CASSQVTAGPTANYGYTF. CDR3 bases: TGTGCCAGCAGCCAAGTAACTGCCGGTCCGACGGCTAACTATGGCTACACCTTC.